This is a list of T cell receptor beta chains from one sample in a study of vaccination and CD4 T cells after COVID-19. Using its own MiXCR run on the PCR reads, TCRdb lists one record per CDR3 protein. The sample lists over 20,000 distinct CDR3 sequences; roughly 30% were seen once. What these receptors recognize is not known. Here the sequenced sample was CD4+ T cells from blood, cultured in vitro, taken about 7 months after SARS-CoV-2 vaccination. All receptors come from a human donor who had recovered from COVID-19. Both conserved end residues are part of each CDR3. Fields, in order: clone size, V gene, J gene, D gene, CDR3 protein, CDR3 DNA. A D gene is named only where the DNA matches it firmly. Clone size is not always given. Where it is, it says once, few, many or a class for expanded clones.

clone size: few; V gene: TRBV20-1; J gene: TRBJ2-1; D gene: TRBD1; CDR3 protein: CSVPDRGPYNEQFF; CDR3 DNA: TGCAGTGTCCCGGACAGGGGGCCTTACAATGAGCAGTTCTTC
clone size: -; V gene: TRBV18; J gene: TRBJ2-5; D gene: -; CDR3 protein: CASSRAGLTSVTQYF; CDR3 DNA: TGTGCCAGCTCACGGGCCGGGCTTACGTCGGTGACCCAGTACTTC
clone size: -; V gene: TRBV7-2; J gene: TRBJ2-1; D gene: -; CDR3 protein: CASSTQPGTIYNEQFF; CDR3 DNA: TGTGCCAGCAGCACACAACCCGGGACAATATACAATGAGCAGTTCTTC
clone size: -; V gene: TRBV20-1; J gene: TRBJ2-2; D gene: TRBD2; CDR3 protein: CSASPSGSPGELFF; CDR3 DNA: TGCAGTGCTAGTCCTAGCGGGAGTCCCGGGGAGCTGTTTTTT
clone size: -; V gene: TRBV7-3; J gene: TRBJ1-6; D gene: -; CDR3 protein: CASSLTLVSPLHF; CDR3 DNA: TGTGCCAGCAGCTTAACGCTTGTCTCACCCCTCCACTTT
clone size: once; V gene: TRBV12-3/TRBV12-4; J gene: TRBJ1-5; D gene: -; CDR3 protein: CASSSPTGHNQPQHF; CDR3 DNA: TGTGCCAGCAGTTCACCTACAGGTCACAATCAGCCCCAGCATTTT
clone size: few; V gene: TRBV19; J gene: TRBJ1-5; D gene: -; CDR3 protein: CASSILGGVDSNQPQHF; CDR3 DNA: TGTGCCAGTAGTATTTTAGGAGGGGTCGACAGCAATCAGCCCCAGCATTTT
clone size: -; V gene: TRBV2; J gene: TRBJ2-7; D gene: -; CDR3 protein: CASTSGSTYEQYF; CDR3 DNA: TGTGCCAGCACTAGTGGGAGCACCTACGAGCAGTACTTC
clone size: -; V gene: TRBV6-5; J gene: TRBJ2-1; D gene: -; CDR3 protein: CASSSYAIGGDEQFF; CDR3 DNA: TGTGCCAGCAGTTCATACGCCATAGGGGGAGACGAGCAGTTCTTC
clone size: few; V gene: TRBV6-2/TRBV6-3; J gene: TRBJ2-5; D gene: -; CDR3 protein: CASSYSTRGETQYF; CDR3 DNA: TGTGCCAGCAGTTACTCGACCCGGGGTGAGACCCAGTACTTC
clone size: few; V gene: TRBV20-1; J gene: TRBJ2-7; D gene: -; CDR3 protein: CRAFEQYF; CDR3 DNA: TGCAGAGCGTTCGAGCAGTACTTC
clone size: -; V gene: TRBV11-3; J gene: TRBJ2-5; D gene: -; CDR3 protein: CASSLRGSQETQYF; CDR3 DNA: TGTGCCAGCAGCTTACGGGGTTCTCAAGAGACCCAGTACTTC
clone size: few; V gene: TRBV19; J gene: TRBJ2-7; D gene: -; CDR3 protein: CASRGRNAYEQYF; CDR3 DNA: TGTGCCAGTAGAGGCAGGAACGCCTACGAGCAGTACTTC
clone size: -; V gene: TRBV19; J gene: TRBJ2-7; D gene: TRBD2; CDR3 protein: CASSATSGSGEQYF; CDR3 DNA: TGTGCCAGTAGTGCGACTAGCGGGAGTGGAGAGCAGTACTTC
clone size: -; V gene: TRBV5-4; J gene: TRBJ2-3; D gene: TRBD2; CDR3 protein: CASSLAIAGGTDTQYF; CDR3 DNA: TGTGCCAGCAGCTTGGCCATAGCGGGCGGGACAGATACGCAGTATTTT
clone size: -; V gene: TRBV15; J gene: TRBJ2-3; D gene: -; CDR3 protein: CATSRRGGGYSTDTQYF; CDR3 DNA: TGTGCCACCAGCAGGAGGGGGGGGGGATACAGCACAGATACGCAGTATTTT
clone size: -; V gene: TRBV7-2; J gene: TRBJ2-7; D gene: -; CDR3 protein: CASSSANEQYF; CDR3 DNA: TGTGCCAGCAGCTCAGCTAACGAGCAGTACTTC
clone size: few; V gene: TRBV6-2/TRBV6-3; J gene: TRBJ2-3; D gene: TRBD2; CDR3 protein: CASRRGLVTDTQYF; CDR3 DNA: TGTGCCAGCAGACGCGGACTAGTCACAGATACGCAGTATTTT